The rows below give T cell receptor beta chains drawn from one sample of a study of T cell repertoires in cytomegalovirus infection. TCRdb called the reads again in MiXCR, with one record for every CDR3 protein. The sample has roughly 500,000 distinct CDR3 sequences, about 33% seen once; the top ten hold about a sixth. Their cognate antigens are unknown. Sequencing used cultured PBMCs, obtained from culture after CMV antigen stimulation. The source of these receptors is a human donor in good health (CMV status not recorded). Some clones in this sample may be carry-over from other donors' samples. Each CDR3 is given with its conserved first and last residue. The D gene is left open where the match is weak. The size field is filled for only some rows; it gives once, few, many or a size class.

D	size	J	V	DNA	CDR3
TRBD2	few	TRBJ2-1	TRBV28	TGTGCCAGCAGCCGAAGGGCTAGCGGGAGCCTTGAGCAGTTCTTC	CASSRRASGSLEQFF
.	many	TRBJ1-2	TRBV7-2	TGTGCCAGCAGCTCCCAGACAGGTCGAGTGGCTGGCTACACCTTC	CASSSQTGRVAGYTF
.	.	TRBJ1-4	TRBV28	TGTGCCAGCAGTTCAGCCGGGACGTGGGAAAAACTGTTTTTT	CASSSAGTWEKLFF
TRBD2	few	TRBJ2-3	TRBV11-2	TGTGCCAGCAGCTTAAGGGTTGGGCTAGCGGGAGACCCATCCACAGATACGCAGTATTTT	CASSLRVGLAGDPSTDTQYF
.	.	TRBJ2-6	TRBV11-3	TGTGCCAGCAGCTTAGGCCCTGTGGGGGGATCTGGGGCCAACGTCCTGACTTTC	CASSLGPVGGSGANVLTF
.	few	TRBJ2-3	TRBV12-5	TGTGCTAGTGGTTTGCCCCACAGCACAGATACGCAGTATTTT	CASGLPHSTDTQYF
.	few	TRBJ2-1	TRBV12-3/TRBV12-4	TGTGCCAGCTCCGAACCGGGCGCAATATACAATGAGCAGTTCTTC	CASSEPGAIYNEQFF
.	few	TRBJ2-7	TRBV7-2	TGTGCCAGCAGCTTGTATAATATAGGGGTCTACGAGCAGTACTTC	CASSLYNIGVYEQYF
TRBD2	.	TRBJ2-1	TRBV27	TGTGCCAGCAGTTTATCGATTTGGGGGGAGGGATATTACGGTGAGCAGTTCTTC	CASSLSIWGEGYYGEQFF
.	.	TRBJ1-4	TRBV6-6	TGTGCCAGCAGTTACTCGACACTGGTGGGAAAACTGTTTTTT	CASSYSTLVGKLFF
TRBD1	.	TRBJ1-5	TRBV19	TGTGCCAGCGTAAGTGAGACAGGGGGTAATCAGCCCCAGCATTTT	CASVSETGGNQPQHF
.	.	TRBJ1-2	TRBV20-1	TGCAGTGCTAGACCGCAGTGGCATAGCTATGGCTACACCTTC	CSARPQWHSYGYTF
TRBD2	.	TRBJ2-1	TRBV4-1	TGCGCCAGCAGCCGGGGACTAGACGGTGAGCAGTTCTTC	CASSRGLDGEQFF
.	.	TRBJ2-1	TRBV6-6	TGTGCCAGCAGTACTCCGCGGGATGAGCAGTTCTTC	CASSTPRDEQFF
TRBD1	few	TRBJ1-1	TRBV7-8	TGTGCCAGCAGCTTTTCACCGGGACAGGGGCCCACTGAAGCTTTCTTT	CASSFSPGQGPTEAFF
.	.	TRBJ1-2	TRBV7-2	TGTGCCAGCAGCCCCGTTGGGGCAAAATCTCGAGGCTACACCTTC	CASSPVGAKSRGYTF
TRBD2	few	TRBJ2-2	TRBV12-3/TRBV12-4	TGTGCCAGCAGCGACAGCGGGAGGGGCACCGGGGAGCTGTTTTTT	CASSDSGRGTGELFF
.	.	TRBJ2-7	TRBV4-1	TGCGCCAGCAGCCACATAGCGGAAACTTCCTACGAGCAGTACTTC	CASSHIAETSYEQYF
TRBD1	.	TRBJ1-1	TRBV28	TGTGCCAGCAGTCTGACAGGGCTGGTAGTTGAAGCTTTCTTT	CASSLTGLVVEAFF
.	few	TRBJ1-5	TRBV18	TGTGCCAGCTCGAGGAGACAAAAAAAGGGTAGCAATCAGCCCCAGCATTTT	CASSRRQKKGSNQPQHF
.	few	TRBJ2-1	TRBV6-1	TGTGCCAGCAGTGGGGGAATCAGGTACAATGAGCAGTTCTTC	CASSGGIRYNEQFF
.	.	TRBJ1-1	TRBV12-3/TRBV12-4	TGTGCCAGCAGTGGGGTTAAGTACACTGAAGCTTTCTTT	CASSGVKYTEAFF
TRBD2	.	TRBJ2-7	TRBV5-1	TGCGCCAGCAGCTTCGGGACTAGCGGGAGTTCGGAGTACTTC	CASSFGTSGSSEYF
.	few	TRBJ2-4	TRBV5-8	TGTGCCAGCAGCCTGGTTATGACTGTAGCCAAAAACATTCAGTACTTC	CASSLVMTVAKNIQYF
.	many	TRBJ2-3	TRBV7-2	TGTGCCAGCACCGACCGGGTCTACGTCATAGGCACAGATACGCAGTATTTT	CASTDRVYVIGTDTQYF